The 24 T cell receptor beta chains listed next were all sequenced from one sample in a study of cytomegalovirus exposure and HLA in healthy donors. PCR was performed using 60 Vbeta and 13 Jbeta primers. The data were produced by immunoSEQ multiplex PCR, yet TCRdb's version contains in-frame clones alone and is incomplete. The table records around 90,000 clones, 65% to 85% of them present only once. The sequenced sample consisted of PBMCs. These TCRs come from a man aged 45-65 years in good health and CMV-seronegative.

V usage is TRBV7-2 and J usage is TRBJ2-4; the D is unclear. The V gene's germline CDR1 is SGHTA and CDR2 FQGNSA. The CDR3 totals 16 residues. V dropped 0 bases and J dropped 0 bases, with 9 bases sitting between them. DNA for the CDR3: TGTGCCAGCAGCTTAGCCCGGAGTTCAGCCAAAAACATTCAGTACTTC. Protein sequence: CASSLARSSAKNIQYF.

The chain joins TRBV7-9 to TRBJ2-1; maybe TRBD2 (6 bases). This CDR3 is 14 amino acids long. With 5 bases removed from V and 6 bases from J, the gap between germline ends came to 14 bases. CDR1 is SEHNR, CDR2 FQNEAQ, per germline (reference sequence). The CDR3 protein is CASSPGLSSNEQFF. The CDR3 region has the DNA TGTGCCAGCAGCCCGGGACTGTCGTCCAATGAGCAGTTCTTC. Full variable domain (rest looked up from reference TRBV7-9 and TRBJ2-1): DTGVSQNPRHKITKRGQNVTFRCDPISEHNRLYWYRQTLGQGPEFLTYFQNEAQLEKSRLLSDRFSAERPKGSFSTLEIQRTEQGDSAMYLCASSPGLSSNEQFFGPGTRLTVL.

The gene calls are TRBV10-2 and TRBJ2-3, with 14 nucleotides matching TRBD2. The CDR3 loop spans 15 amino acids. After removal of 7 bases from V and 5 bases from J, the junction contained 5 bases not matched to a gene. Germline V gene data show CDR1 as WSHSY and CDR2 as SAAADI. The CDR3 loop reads CASTPTSGRVDTQYF. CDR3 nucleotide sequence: TGCGCCAGCACCCCGACTAGCGGGAGGGTAGATACGCAGTATTTT.

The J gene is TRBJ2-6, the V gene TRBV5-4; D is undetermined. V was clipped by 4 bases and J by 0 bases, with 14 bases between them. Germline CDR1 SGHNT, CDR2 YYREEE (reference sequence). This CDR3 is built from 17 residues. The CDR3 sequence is CASSPSTPSSGANVLTF. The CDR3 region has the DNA TGTGCCAGCAGCCCCTCCACACCCAGCTCTGGGGCCAACGTCCTGACTTTC.

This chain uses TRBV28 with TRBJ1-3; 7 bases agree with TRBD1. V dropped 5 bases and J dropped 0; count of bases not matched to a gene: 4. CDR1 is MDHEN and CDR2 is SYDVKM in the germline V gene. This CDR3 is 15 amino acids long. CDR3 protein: CASSGQADSGNTIYF. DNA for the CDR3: TGTGCCAGCAGTGGACAGGCAGACTCTGGAAACACCATATATTTT.

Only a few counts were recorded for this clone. CDR3 bases: TGTGCCAGCAGAGGAGACAGGGAAAATCAGCCCCAGCATTTT. This encodes CASRGDRENQPQHF. The gene calls are TRBV6-1 and TRBJ1-5, with 7 nucleotides matching TRBD1. The CDR3 is 14 amino acids. J lost 4 bases, V lost 6 bases, and 6 bases had no gene match. Germline V lookup: CDR1 MNHNS, CDR2 SASEGT.

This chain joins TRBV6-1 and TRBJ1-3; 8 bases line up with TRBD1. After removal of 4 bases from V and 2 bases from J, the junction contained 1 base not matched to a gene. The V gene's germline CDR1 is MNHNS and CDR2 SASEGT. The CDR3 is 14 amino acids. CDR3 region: CASSGTGTGNTIYF. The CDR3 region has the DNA TGTGCCAGCAGTGGGACAGGGACTGGAAACACCATATATTTT.

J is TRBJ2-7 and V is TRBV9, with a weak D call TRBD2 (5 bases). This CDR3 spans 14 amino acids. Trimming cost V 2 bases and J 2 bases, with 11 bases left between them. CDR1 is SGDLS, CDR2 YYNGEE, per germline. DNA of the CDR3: TGTGCCAGCAGCGTGGGTGCGGAGGCCTACGAGCAGTACTTC. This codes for CASSVGAEAYEQYF.

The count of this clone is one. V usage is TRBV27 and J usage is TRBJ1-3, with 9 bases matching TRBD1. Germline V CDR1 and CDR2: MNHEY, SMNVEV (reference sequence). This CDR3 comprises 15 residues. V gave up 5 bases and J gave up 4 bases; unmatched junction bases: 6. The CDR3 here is CASSPGTGNGNTIYF. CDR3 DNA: TGTGCCAGCAGTCCCGGGACAGGGAACGGAAACACCATATATTTT.

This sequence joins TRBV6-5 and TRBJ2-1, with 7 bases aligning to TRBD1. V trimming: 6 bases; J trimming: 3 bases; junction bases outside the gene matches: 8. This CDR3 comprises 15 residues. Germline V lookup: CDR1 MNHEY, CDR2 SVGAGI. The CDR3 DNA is TGTGCCAGCAGCCTAGGGGGCGATGACTACAATGAGCAGTTCTTC. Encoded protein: CASSLGGDDYNEQFF.

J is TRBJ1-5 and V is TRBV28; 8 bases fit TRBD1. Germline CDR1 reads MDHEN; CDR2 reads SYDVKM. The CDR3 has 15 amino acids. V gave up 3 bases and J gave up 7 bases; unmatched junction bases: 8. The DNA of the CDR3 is TGTGCCAGCAGTTTCCAGGGGGCGGGCGGCCAGCCCCAGCATTTT. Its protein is CASSFQGAGGQPQHF.

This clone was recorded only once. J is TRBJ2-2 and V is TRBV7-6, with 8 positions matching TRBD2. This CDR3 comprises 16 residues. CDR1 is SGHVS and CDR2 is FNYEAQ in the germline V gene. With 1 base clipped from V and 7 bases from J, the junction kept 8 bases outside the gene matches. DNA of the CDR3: TGTGCCAGCAGCTTAGTTACGGGAGGGCCCGGCGGGGAGCTGTTTTTT. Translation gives CASSLVTGGPGGELFF.

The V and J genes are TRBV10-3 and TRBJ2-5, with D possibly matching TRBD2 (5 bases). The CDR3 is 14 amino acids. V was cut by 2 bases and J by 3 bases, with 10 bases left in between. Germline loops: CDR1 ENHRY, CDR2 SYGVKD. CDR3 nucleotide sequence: TGTGCCATCAGTGAGGCGGGCTCGAAAGAGACCCAGTACTTC. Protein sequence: CAISEAGSKETQYF.

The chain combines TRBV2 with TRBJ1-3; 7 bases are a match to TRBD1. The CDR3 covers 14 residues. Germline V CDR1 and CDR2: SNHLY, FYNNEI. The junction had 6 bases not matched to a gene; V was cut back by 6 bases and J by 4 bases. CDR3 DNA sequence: TGTGCCAGCAGGAAGACAGGGTCGGGAAACACCATATATTTT. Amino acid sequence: CASRKTGSGNTIYF.

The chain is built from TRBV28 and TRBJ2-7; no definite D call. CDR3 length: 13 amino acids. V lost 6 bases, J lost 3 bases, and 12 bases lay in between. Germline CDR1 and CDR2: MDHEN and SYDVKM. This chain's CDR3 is CASRAPLHYEQYF. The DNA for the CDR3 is TGTGCCAGCAGAGCCCCGCTGCACTACGAGCAGTACTTC.

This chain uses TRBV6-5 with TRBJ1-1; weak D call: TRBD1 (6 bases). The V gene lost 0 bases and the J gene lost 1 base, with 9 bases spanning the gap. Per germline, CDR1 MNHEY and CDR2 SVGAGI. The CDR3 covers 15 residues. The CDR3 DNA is TGTGCCAGCAGTTACTCGTCGACAGGGAACACTGAAGCTTTCTTT. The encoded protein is CASSYSSTGNTEAFF.

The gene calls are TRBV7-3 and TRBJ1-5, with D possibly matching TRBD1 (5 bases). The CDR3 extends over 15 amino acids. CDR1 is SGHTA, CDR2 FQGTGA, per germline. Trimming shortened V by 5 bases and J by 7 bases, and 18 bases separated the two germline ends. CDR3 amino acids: CASSQDSGPRQPQHF. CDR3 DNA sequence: TGTGCCAGCAGCCAAGACTCAGGGCCACGGCAGCCCCAGCATTTT.

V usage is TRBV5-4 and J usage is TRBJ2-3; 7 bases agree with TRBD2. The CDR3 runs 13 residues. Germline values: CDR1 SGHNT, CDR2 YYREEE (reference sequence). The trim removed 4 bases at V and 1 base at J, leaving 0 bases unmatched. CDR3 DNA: TGTGCCAGCAGCACTAGCGGCACAGATACGCAGTATTTT. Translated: CASSTSGTDTQYF.

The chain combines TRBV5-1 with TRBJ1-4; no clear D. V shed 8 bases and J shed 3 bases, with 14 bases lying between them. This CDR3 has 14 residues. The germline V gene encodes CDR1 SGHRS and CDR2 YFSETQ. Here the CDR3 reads CASKVPGSNEKLFF. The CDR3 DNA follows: TGCGCCAGTAAAGTCCCCGGGTCTAATGAAAAACTGTTTTTT.

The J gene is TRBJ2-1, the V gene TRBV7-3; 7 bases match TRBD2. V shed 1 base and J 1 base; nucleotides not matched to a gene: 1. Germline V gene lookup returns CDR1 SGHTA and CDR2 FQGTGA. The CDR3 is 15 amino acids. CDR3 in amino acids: CASSLSSGSYNEQFF. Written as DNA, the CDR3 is TGTGCCAGCAGCTTAAGTAGCGGGTCCTACAATGAGCAGTTCTTC.

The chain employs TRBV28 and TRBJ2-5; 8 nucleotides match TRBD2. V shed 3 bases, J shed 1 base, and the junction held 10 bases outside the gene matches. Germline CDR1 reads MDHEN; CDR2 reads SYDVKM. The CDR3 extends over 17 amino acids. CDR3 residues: CASSFREGNVGQETQYF. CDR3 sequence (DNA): TGTGCCAGCAGTTTCCGGGAGGGTAATGTCGGCCAAGAGACCCAGTACTTC.

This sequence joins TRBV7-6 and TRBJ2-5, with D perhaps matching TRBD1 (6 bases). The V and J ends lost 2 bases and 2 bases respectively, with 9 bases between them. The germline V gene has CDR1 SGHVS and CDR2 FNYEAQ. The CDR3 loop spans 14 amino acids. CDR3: CASSLQGKQETQYF. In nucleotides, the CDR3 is TGTGCCAGCAGCTTACAGGGGAAACAAGAGACCCAGTACTTC.

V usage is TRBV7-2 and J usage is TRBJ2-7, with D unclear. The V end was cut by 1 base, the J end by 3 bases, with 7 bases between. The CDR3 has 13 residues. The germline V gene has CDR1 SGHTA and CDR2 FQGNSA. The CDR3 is CASSLVAVYEQYF. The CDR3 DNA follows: TGTGCCAGCAGCTTAGTTGCGGTCTACGAGCAGTACTTC.

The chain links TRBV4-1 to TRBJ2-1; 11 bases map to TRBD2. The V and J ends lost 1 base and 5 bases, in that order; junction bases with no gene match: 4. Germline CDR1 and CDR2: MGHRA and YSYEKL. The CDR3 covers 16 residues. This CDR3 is CASSQGTSGFNNEQFF. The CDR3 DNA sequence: TGCGCCAGCAGCCAAGGGACTAGCGGGTTCAACAATGAGCAGTTCTTC.